What follows are 30 T cell receptor beta chains derived from one specimen sequenced in a study of beta chain features in type 1 diabetes. The sequenced template was cDNA made from the entire isolated RNA. Profiled with immunoSEQ multiplex PCR; TCRdb holds only in-frame clones, not every one. The repertoire holds about 240,000 clones, with 25% to 30% as singletons. Input material: central memory CD4+ T cells from blood. The origin of the receptors is a man younger than 45 in good health.

This clone was picked up a small number of times. The chain joins TRBV2 to TRBJ2-1; D uncertain. Germline CDR1 is SNHLY and CDR2 is FYNNEI. This CDR3 has 12 residues. The germline V and J ends were trimmed by 5 bases and 8 bases, with 10 bases remaining between them. CDR3 protein: CASSRSGDEQFF. The CDR3 bases are TGTGCCAGCAGTCGCTCTGGGGATGAGCAGTTCTTC.

This clone has only a few counts. The chain is built from TRBV28 and TRBJ1-5, with 9 bases matching TRBD1. V gave up 7 bases and J gave up 6 bases; unmatched junction bases: 7. The CDR3 loop spans 14 amino acids. Germline CDR1 and CDR2: MDHEN and SYDVKM. DNA for the CDR3: TGTGCCAGCAATCTACAGGGGGCCGTTCAGCCCCAGCATTTT. Residues: CASNLQGAVQPQHF.

This clone was found a few times. The CDR3 DNA reads TGTGCCAGCAGTCCATCTAGCGGAGGGGTAAACGAGCAGTACTTC. It is translated as CASSPSSGGVNEQYF. The rearrangement uses TRBV28 and TRBJ2-7; TRBD2 aligns across 7 bases. The CDR3 totals 15 residues. Germline V lookup: CDR1 MDHEN, CDR2 SYDVKM. Trimming at V came to 5 bases and at J to 5 bases, leaving 12 bases not matched to a gene.

The gene calls are TRBV2 and TRBJ2-5; 13 bases map to TRBD2. The CDR3 consists of 15 residues. The germline V gene encodes CDR1 SNHLY and CDR2 FYNNEI. The V gene end was trimmed by 4 bases and the J gene end by 5 bases; junction bases not matched to a gene: 4. CDR3 loop: CASSVGLAGSETQYF. In DNA, the CDR3 is TGTGCCAGCAGTGTGGGACTAGCGGGGAGCGAGACCCAGTACTTC.

The table lists this clone with a few counts. The chain links TRBV15 to TRBJ2-7; D gene uncertain. The CDR3 extends over 13 amino acids. V shed 1 base and J shed 3 bases, with 7 bases lying between them. From germline, CDR1 is LNHNV and CDR2 YYDKDF (reference sequence). DNA for the CDR3: TGTGCCACCAGCAGAGGAAAGTACTACGAGCAGTACTTC. It yields the protein CATSRGKYYEQYF.

This clone was counted only a few times. J is TRBJ2-7 and V is TRBV29-1, with 10 bases aligning to TRBD1. Germline V gene sequence: CDR1 SQVTM, CDR2 ANQGSEA. The V gene end was trimmed by 0 bases and the J gene end by 4 bases; junction bases not matched to a gene: 9. The CDR3 covers 16 residues. The CDR3 nucleotides are TGCAGCGTTGAAGATGGGACAGGGGATAAGCGGTACGAGCAGTACTTC. Translated: CSVEDGTGDKRYEQYF.

In this sample, this clone turned up many times. The rearrangement joins TRBV30 to TRBJ2-7; no clear D. The CDR3 is 12 residues long. Germline V CDR1 and CDR2: GTSNPN, SVGIG (reference sequence). V was clipped by 2 bases and J by 3 bases, with 8 bases between them. CDR3 in amino acids: CAWSWGLYEQYF. DNA for the CDR3: TGTGCCTGGAGTTGGGGTCTCTACGAGCAGTACTTC.

This clone was observed a few times. The rearrangement joins TRBV6-4 to TRBJ2-1, with 8 bases matching TRBD2. After removal of 4 bases from V and 7 bases from J, the junction contained 3 bases not matched to a gene. Germline V CDR1 and CDR2: MRHNA, SNTAGT. The CDR3 length is 13 residues. CDR3 coding DNA: TGTGCCAGCAGTGTCCGGGAGGGAAATGAGCAGTTCTTC. It encodes CASSVREGNEQFF.

This clone was recorded a few times. The chain recombines TRBV4-1 with TRBJ2-4; TRBD1 matches 7 bases. V lost 0 bases to trimming and J lost 13 bases; unmatched junction nucleotides: 6. The CDR3 spans 13 residues. Germline V CDR1 and CDR2: MGHRA, YSYEKL. DNA of the CDR3: TGCGCCAGCAGCCAAGATCTGGACAGGCTACAGTACTTC. This sequence encodes CASSQDLDRLQYF.

The chain is built from TRBV18 and TRBJ2-7; a possible D gene is TRBD1 (6 bases). CDR1 and CDR2 from the germline V gene are KGHSH and LQKENI. The CDR3 covers 15 residues. V was pared by 2 bases and J by 0 bases, with 11 bases between. The CDR3: CASSPNQGSSYEQYF. CDR3 sequence (DNA): TGTGCCAGCTCACCAAATCAGGGGAGCTCCTACGAGCAGTACTTC.

The sample holds a few counts of this clone. The genes are TRBV5-6 and TRBJ2-5, with D possibly matching TRBD2 (6 bases). The germline V gene encodes CDR1 SGHDT and CDR2 YYEEEE. CDR3 size: 11 residues. V was pared by 4 bases and J by 5 bases, with 6 bases between. DNA of the CDR3: TGTGCCAGCAGCGCGGGGGAGACCCAGTACTTC. This encodes CASSAGETQYF.

This clone came up many times. The V gene is TRBV19, the J gene TRBJ1-2; 7 bases agree with TRBD1. Unmatched junction bases numbered 3, after V lost 7 bases and J lost 4 bases. Germline V gene sequence: CDR1 LNHDA, CDR2 SQIVND (reference sequence). This CDR3 has 12 residues. This CDR3 is CASTGQAYGYTF. In DNA, the CDR3 is TGTGCCAGTACTGGACAGGCCTATGGCTACACCTTC. The whole variable domain, remainder taken from reference TRBV19 and TRBJ1-2, is DGGITQSPKYLFRKEGQNVTLSCEQNLNHDAMYWYRQDPGQGLRLIYYSQIVNDFQKGDIAEGYSVSREKKESFPLTVTSAQKNPTAFYLCASTGQAYGYTFGSGTRLTVV.

This rearrangement joins TRBV5-6 to TRBJ2-1, with D possibly being TRBD1 or TRBD2 (5 bases each). The V end was cut by 4 bases, the J end by 11 bases, with 13 bases between. CDR1 is SGHDT, CDR2 YYEEEE, per germline. The CDR3 is made up of 12 amino acids. In DNA, the CDR3 is TGTGCCAGCAGCCTTGGGACCTTGCAGCAGTTCTTC. Amino acid sequence: CASSLGTLQQFF.

DNA of the CDR3: TGTGCCAGCAGCCTTACTAGCGGGGGGCTGTACAATGAGCAGTTCTTC. Translating it yields CASSLTSGGLYNEQFF. The chain combines TRBV4-2 with TRBJ2-1, with 12 positions matching TRBD2. Germline assignment: CDR1 LGHNA and CDR2 YNFKEQ. The CDR3 is 16 residues long. Trimming cost V 4 bases and J 4 bases; bases outside gene matches: 5.

The J gene is TRBJ2-5, the V gene TRBV19; TRBD2 might be the D (5 bases). CDR1 and CDR2 from the germline V gene are LNHDA and SQIVND (reference sequence). This CDR3 spans 12 amino acids. The V end lost 0 bases, the J end lost 9 bases, and 8 bases lay between the germline ends. CDR3: CASSIDRGPQYF. CDR3 nucleotides: TGTGCCAGTAGTATAGACCGCGGGCCCCAGTACTTC.

This chain joins TRBV28 and TRBJ2-3; TRBD1 is a possible D gene (6 bases). CDR1 is MDHEN and CDR2 is SYDVKM in the germline V gene. The CDR3 runs 14 residues. The V end was cut by 7 bases, the J end by 2 bases, with 13 bases between. The CDR3 DNA reads TGTGCCAGCAACACCGGACAGTACACAGATACGCAGTATTTT. Protein product: CASNTGQYTDTQYF. The full variable domain, its missing parts supplied by reference TRBV28 and TRBJ2-3, is DVKVTQSSRYLVKRTGEKVFLECVQDMDHENMFWYRQDPGLGLRLIYFSYDVKMKEKGDIPEGYSVSREKKERFSLILESASTNQTSMYLCASNTGQYTDTQYFGPGTRLTVL.

The chain joins TRBV27 to TRBJ2-1; possibly TRBD2 for D (6 bases). Germline lookup yields CDR1 MNHEY and CDR2 SMNVEV (reference sequence). Trimming stripped 6 bases from V and 4 bases from J, with 19 bases between. This CDR3 has 16 residues. The CDR3 nucleotides are TGTGCCAGCAGGGTAACTAGCTCCTATTCATACAATGAGCAGTTCTTC. It encodes CASRVTSSYSYNEQFF.

This clone was counted only a few times. The rearrangement joins TRBV15 to TRBJ1-5; D is possibly TRBD1 (5 bases). The CDR3 is 15 amino acids. The germline V gene encodes CDR1 LNHNV and CDR2 YYDKDF (reference sequence). Trimming pared 4 bases from V and 0 bases from J, leaving 10 bases between. The chain's CDR3 is CATSTGTASNQPQHF. As DNA, the CDR3 is TGTGCCACCAGCACCGGGACGGCTAGCAATCAGCCCCAGCATTTT.

Only a few counts were recorded for this clone. V gene TRBV6-5 combines with J gene TRBJ1-6; D possibly corresponds to TRBD1 (5 bases). The CDR3 has 14 amino acids. The V end lost 0 bases, the J end lost 6 bases, and 6 bases lay between the germline ends. Looked up from germline, CDR1 is MNHEY and CDR2 is SVGAGI. CDR3 loop: CASSYSQGNSPLHF. The CDR3 bases are TGTGCCAGCAGTTACTCGCAGGGTAATTCACCCCTCCACTTT.

The chain carries TRBV7-2 and TRBJ2-7; 7 positions match TRBD1. Germline V CDR1 and CDR2: SGHTA, FQGNSA. The CDR3 length is 14 residues. V shed 7 bases, J shed 4 bases, and the junction held 10 bases outside the gene matches. The CDR3 loop reads CASTAVQGQYEQYF. DNA of the CDR3: TGTGCCAGCACCGCGGTACAGGGGCAATACGAGCAGTACTTC. Full variable domain (outside the CDR3, taken from reference TRBV7-2 and TRBJ2-7): GAGVSQSPSNKVTEKGKDVELRCDPISGHTALYWYRQSLGQGLEFLIYFQGNSAPDKSGLPSDRFSAERTGGSVSTLTIQRTQQEDSAVYLCASTAVQGQYEQYFGPGTRLTVT.

The rearrangement links TRBV15 to TRBJ2-7; perhaps TRBD1 as D (5 bases). CDR3 length: 14 amino acids. Germline V lookup: CDR1 LNHNV, CDR2 YYDKDF (reference sequence). Trimming cost V 0 bases and J 3 bases, with 9 bases left between them. For the CDR3, the DNA is TGTGCCACCAGCAGAGAGCAGGGAATCTACGAGCAGTACTTC. Translation: CATSREQGIYEQYF.

The chain carries TRBV27 and TRBJ1-5, with 7 bases aligning to TRBD1. CDR3 size: 17 residues. With V trimmed by 5 bases and J by 1 base, 11 bases remained unmatched. In germline, CDR1 is MNHEY, CDR2 SMNVEV (reference sequence). In DNA, the CDR3 is TGTGCCAGCAGTCCTGGGTTCGACAGGGCGAGCAATCAGCCCCAGCATTTT. The encoded protein is CASSPGFDRASNQPQHF.

This clone was seen a handful of times. The J gene is TRBJ2-5, the V gene TRBV28; D possibly corresponds to TRBD1 (5 bases). V was pared by 5 bases and J by 1 base, with 8 bases between. CDR1 is MDHEN, CDR2 SYDVKM, per germline. The CDR3 spans 13 residues. CDR3 sequence (DNA): TGTGCCAGCAGTGACAGATCCCAAGAGACCCAGTACTTC. It is translated as CASSDRSQETQYF.

This chain's CDR3 is CASSANYNEQFF. In DNA form, the CDR3 reads TGTGCCAGTAGTGCAAACTACAATGAGCAGTTCTTC. The rearrangement joins TRBV19 to TRBJ2-1; D unresolved. Germline lookup yields CDR1 LNHDA and CDR2 SQIVND (reference sequence). V was clipped by 5 bases and J by 3 bases, with 5 bases between them. The CDR3 loop spans 12 amino acids.

The chain joins TRBV18 to TRBJ2-7; D is undetermined. The CDR3 has 14 residues. The germline CDR1 and CDR2 sequences are KGHSH and LQKENI. Between the trimmed V and J ends, which lost 2 bases and 1 base, there was a span of 9 bases. The DNA of the CDR3 is TGTGCCAGCTCACCAAGCGCAGAGTCCTACGAGCAGTACTTC. As protein: CASSPSAESYEQYF.

The chain employs TRBV29-1 and TRBJ2-7; TRBD2 is a possible D gene (6 bases). The CDR3 sequence is 12 residues long. The ends were cut back, 0 bases at V and 3 bases at J, with 6 bases in the middle. Germline lookup yields CDR1 SQVTM and CDR2 ANQGSEA. CDR3 residues: CSVEEGGYEQYF. CDR3 nucleotide sequence: TGCAGCGTTGAAGAGGGAGGCTACGAGCAGTACTTC.

This chain joins TRBV6-6 and TRBJ2-5, with 7 nucleotides matching TRBD1. This CDR3 contains 13 residues. Per the germline V gene, CDR1 is MNHNY and CDR2 is SVGAGI (reference sequence). The ends lost 7 bases at V and 4 bases at J; junction bases unmatched: 6. The chain's CDR3 is CASTLAGGETQYF. CDR3 DNA: TGTGCCAGCACCCTGGCAGGGGGAGAGACCCAGTACTTC.

The chain uses TRBV27 and TRBJ2-7; no clear D. The V and J ends lost 6 bases and 0 bases respectively, with 6 bases between them. The length of the CDR3 is 12 residues. The germline V gene has CDR1 MNHEY and CDR2 SMNVEV (reference sequence). The CDR3 DNA reads as TGTGCCAGCAGGAAAAGCTCCTACGAGCAGTACTTC. Protein: CASRKSSYEQYF.

This clone showed up just a few times. V is TRBV7-9 and J is TRBJ2-3; 7 positions agree with TRBD1. V lost 6 bases and J lost 0; bases outside the gene matches: 6. Germline V CDR1 and CDR2: SEHNR, FQNEAQ (reference sequence). The CDR3 is 15 residues long. The CDR3 nucleotides read TGTGCCAGCAGACAATGGACAGGAAGCACAGATACGCAGTATTTT. Encoded protein: CASRQWTGSTDTQYF. The variable domain in full, completed from reference TRBV7-9 and TRBJ2-3, reads DTGVSQNPRHKITKRGQNVTFRCDPISEHNRLYWYRQTLGQGPEFLTYFQNEAQLEKSRLLSDRFSAERPKGSFSTLEIQRTEQGDSAMYLCASRQWTGSTDTQYFGPGTRLTVL.

The chain links TRBV19 to TRBJ2-3, with unresolved D. Germline lookup yields CDR1 LNHDA and CDR2 SQIVND (reference sequence). The CDR3 sequence is 14 residues long. V was shortened by 5 bases and J by 1 base, with 10 bases between the two germline ends. In DNA, the CDR3 is TGTGCCAGTAGTCTCTGGGGTCGCACAGATACGCAGTATTTT. It is translated as CASSLWGRTDTQYF. Full variable domain (missing parts from reference TRBV19 and TRBJ2-3): DGGITQSPKYLFRKEGQNVTLSCEQNLNHDAMYWYRQDPGQGLRLIYYSQIVNDFQKGDIAEGYSVSREKKESFPLTVTSAQKNPTAFYLCASSLWGRTDTQYFGPGTRLTVL.